The 3 T cell receptor beta chains below were found in one sample sequenced in a study of CD8+ T cells in alopecia areata. This sample's treatment: oral pan-JAK inhibitor, 5-10 mg twice daily. RNA was extracted and reverse transcribed into cDNA as the sequencing template. Profiled with immunoSEQ multiplex PCR; TCRdb holds only in-frame clones, not every one. The sample consists of about 180,000 clones, 53% of them appearing once. The specimen was CD8+ T cells sorted from blood, collected at week 24, from a patient treated with tofacitinib. The receptors were gathered from a human donor with alopecia areata.

This clone was seen only a few times. This CDR3 reads CSVFPPSAGKLDQPQHF. The DNA for the CDR3 is TGCAGCGTTTTCCCACCCTCGGCAGGCAAACTTGATCAGCCCCAGCATTTT. The chain employs TRBV29-1 and TRBJ1-5; no reliable D call. Germline assignment: CDR1 SQVTM and CDR2 ANQGSEA. The CDR3 runs to 17 residues. V lost 5 bases, J lost 5 bases, and 25 bases lay in between.

This chain uses TRBV27 with TRBJ2-3; D gene uncertain. The V end lost 5 bases, the J end lost 3 bases, and 15 bases lay between the germline ends. The CDR3 loop spans 15 amino acids. The germline V gene encodes CDR1 MNHEY and CDR2 SMNVEV (reference sequence). CDR3 amino acids: CASSPVVWGTDTQYF. The CDR3 bases are TGTGCCAGCAGTCCCGTTGTGTGGGGTACAGATACGCAGTATTTT.

This clone was detected only a few times. The V call is TRBV29-1, the J call TRBJ1-2; D not certain. CDR1 SQVTM and CDR2 ANQGSEA come from the germline V gene. Trimming removed 7 bases from V and 5 bases from J, with 26 bases in between. CDR3 length: 16 residues. In nucleotides, the CDR3 is TGCAGCGCCACCACCACAGACACCTCGGGAGCATATGGCTACACCTTC. This gives the protein CSATTTDTSGAYGYTF.